These 9 T cell receptor beta chains originate from one sample sequenced in a study of blood T cells in healthy people across ages. Alongside a J-beta primer mix, a sample-barcoded 5' primer served in a second PCR lasting roughly 6 to 12 cycles. MiXCR, applied by TCRdb to the 5' RACE reads, yields one record per CDR3 protein. Of roughly 1,100,000 distinct CDR3 sequences listed, about 25% are singletons. These same records also appear under a second study, on T cells of mothers and their children.

Sequencing was carried out using blood. The receptors originated from a girl aged 2-9 years in good health.

This clonotype came up a few times. This chain uses TRBV5-6 with TRBJ2-7, with no clear D. The CDR3 runs to 14 residues. Trimming shortened V by 3 bases and J by 0 bases, and 10 bases separated the two germline ends. The germline CDR1 and CDR2 sequences are SGHDT and YYEEEE. The CDR3 coding sequence is TGTGCCAGCAGCTCGCGACGGAACTCCTACGAGCAGTACTTC. It translates to CASSSRRNSYEQYF.

This clonotype was seen only a few times. This chain connects TRBV7-9 to TRBJ1-1, with D perhaps matching TRBD1 (5 bases). Between the trimmed V and J ends, which lost 6 bases and 0 bases, there was a span of 11 bases. The CDR3 runs to 14 residues. Looked up from germline, CDR1 is SEHNR and CDR2 is FQNEAQ (reference sequence). The CDR3 reads CASSRDLMNTEAFF. CDR3 bases: TGTGCCAGCAGTAGGGACCTTATGAACACTGAAGCTTTCTTT.

V and J are TRBV11-2 and TRBJ2-2; the match to TRBD1 covers 9 bases. This CDR3 has 13 amino acids. Germline V gene sequence: CDR1 SGHAT, CDR2 FQNNGV. CDR3 loop: CAARDRASGELFF. As DNA, the CDR3 is TGTGCAGCCCGGGACAGGGCGTCCGGGGAGCTGTTTTTT.

This chain links TRBV6-5 with TRBJ1-4; no reliable D call. Germline V lookup: CDR1 MNHEY, CDR2 SVGAGI. V dropped 4 bases and J dropped 0 bases, with 6 bases sitting between them. The length of the CDR3 is 14 residues. The CDR3 spells CASSSVATNEKLFF. CDR3 DNA sequence: TGTGCCAGCAGTTCGGTAGCAACTAATGAAAAACTGTTTTTT.

This chain connects TRBV11-2 to TRBJ1-2; no definite D call. V was shortened by 4 bases and J by 8 bases, with 8 bases between the two germline ends. CDR3 length: 11 residues. Germline lookup yields CDR1 SGHAT and CDR2 FQNNGV. CDR3: CASSSLNGYTF. The CDR3 DNA reads TGTGCCAGCAGCTCCCTGAACGGCTACACCTTC.

This chain connects TRBV7-6 to TRBJ2-2, with D maybe TRBD2 (6 bases). The CDR3 extends over 14 amino acids. V lost 6 bases to trimming and J lost 6 bases, with 14 bases between them. The germline V gene encodes CDR1 SGHVS and CDR2 FNYEAQ. The CDR3 is CASSGGYTAGELFF. CDR3 bases: TGTGCCAGCAGTGGGGGGTACACCGCCGGGGAGCTGTTTTTT.

J is TRBJ2-7 and V is TRBV6-2 or TRBV6-3, with D perhaps matching TRBD2 (5 bases). Germline assignment: CDR1 MNHEY and CDR2 SVGEGT. This CDR3 region has 13 residues. The ends were cut back, 8 bases at V and 2 bases at J, with 13 bases in the middle. The CDR3: CASGLELPYEQYF. The CDR3 region has the DNA TGTGCCAGCGGACTTGAGCTACCCTACGAGCAGTACTTC.

J is TRBJ2-5 and V is TRBV6-4; either TRBD1 or TRBD2 may fit D (6 bases each). The J call may be wrong; the DNA end is better matched by TRBJ2-1. The germline V gene has CDR1 MRHNA and CDR2 SNTAGT. The CDR3 covers 13 residues. CDR3 sequence: CASSDERGAKQFF. Written as DNA, the CDR3 is TGTGCCAGCAGTGACGAAAGGGGGGCGAAGCAGTTCTTC.

The table lists this clonotype with a few counts. The chain couples TRBV9 to TRBJ2-5; D might be TRBD1 (5 bases). The DNA end is a closer match to TRBJ2-7, so the J assignment may be wrong. CDR1 SGDLS and CDR2 YYNGEE come from the germline V gene. The CDR3 contains 15 residues. The chain's CDR3 is CASSVGGKGNYEQYF. CDR3 bases: TGTGCCAGCAGCGTAGGGGGCAAGGGAAACTACGAGCAGTACTTC.